The 12 T cell receptor beta chains in this list originate from one sample, sequenced in a study of T cell changes during pregnancy in multiple sclerosis. Clones were sequenced by immunoSEQ multiplex PCR, and TCRdb holds only the in-frame ones, with some missing. Of 65,000 to 80,000 clones listed, 93% were seen once; the top ten hold roughly 2.5%. Material: peripheral blood, obtained in the second trimester of pregnancy. The source of these receptors is a female donor with multiple sclerosis, enrolled in a pregnancy study.

The rearrangement uses TRBV27 and TRBJ1-1; 7 nucleotides agree with TRBD1. Germline assignment: CDR1 MNHEY and CDR2 SMNVEV (reference sequence). The CDR3 runs to 14 residues. V shed 1 base, J shed 11 bases, and the junction held 10 bases outside the gene matches. Here the CDR3 reads CASSLYQGVSLAFF. The CDR3 region has the DNA TGTGCCAGCAGTTTATATCAGGGGGTCAGTTTGGCTTTCTTT.

The chain combines TRBV19 with TRBJ2-7, with TRBD2 matching 7 bases. J was trimmed by 0 bases and V by 1 base; bases with no gene match: 3. The CDR3 covers 15 residues. Germline CDR1 reads LNHDA; CDR2 reads SQIVND (reference sequence). CDR3: CASSIAGGNSYEQYF. The CDR3 DNA reads TGTGCCAGTAGTATAGCGGGGGGAAACTCCTACGAGCAGTACTTC.

The rearrangement links TRBV5-1 to TRBJ1-5; D gene unclear. The CDR3 extends over 14 amino acids. V shed 0 bases and J shed 2 bases, with 6 bases lying between them. In germline, CDR1 is SGHRS, CDR2 YFSETQ. CDR3 sequence reads: CASSLVAGNQPQHF. Here the CDR3 DNA reads TGCGCCAGCAGCTTGGTCGCGGGCAATCAGCCCCAGCATTTT.

The chain links TRBV4-1 to TRBJ2-7; perhaps TRBD2 as D (6 bases). Germline lookup yields CDR1 MGHRA and CDR2 YSYEKL. This CDR3 is 17 amino acids long. Trimming removed 1 base from V and 0 bases from J, with 16 bases in between. The CDR3 nucleotides are TGCGCCAGCAGCCAAGTGGTTTCGCGGGGCCTCTCCTACGAGCAGTACTTC. It is translated as CASSQVVSRGLSYEQYF.

The J gene is TRBJ2-1, the V gene TRBV29-1, with 9 bases aligning to TRBD1. CDR3 length equals 14 residues. J lost 7 bases, V lost 7 bases, and 11 bases had no gene match. Germline CDR1 SQVTM, CDR2 ANQGSEA. The CDR3 here is CSASPGTGRNEQFF. DNA of the CDR3: TGCAGCGCGAGCCCGGGGACAGGGCGTAATGAGCAGTTCTTC.

The CDR3 spells CASGPDRGENEQYF. In DNA form, the CDR3 reads TGCGCCAGCGGTCCGGACAGGGGAGAAAACGAGCAGTACTTC. The rearrangement joins TRBV5-1 to TRBJ2-7, with 9 positions matching TRBD1. V was clipped by 7 bases and J by 5 bases; unmatched bases: 10. The CDR3 has 14 amino acids. Germline V gives CDR1 SGHRS, CDR2 YFSETQ.

As concerns this clone: Different DNA sequences within this sample yield the same CDR3. This sequence joins TRBV5-6 and TRBJ1-1; D call uncertain. Deletions cut 0 bases from V and 6 bases from J, with 6 bases between. In germline, CDR1 is SGHDT, CDR2 YYEEEE. The CDR3 sequence is 12 residues long. CDR3 protein: CASSLAVSEAFF. CDR3 sequence (DNA): TGTGCCAGCAGCTTGGCAGTTTCTGAAGCTTTCTTT.

This chain links TRBV19 with TRBJ1-5, with TRBD1 matching 10 bases. J lost 0 bases, V lost 2 bases, and 22 bases had no gene match. CDR1 LNHDA and CDR2 SQIVND come from the germline V gene (reference sequence). The CDR3 sequence is 23 residues long. The chain's CDR3 is CASSIPETGGYNPPLYSNQPQHF. The CDR3 DNA reads TGTGCCAGTAGTATACCCGAGACAGGGGGCTATAACCCCCCCCTATATAGCAATCAGCCCCAGCATTTT.

CDR3 DNA sequence: TGTGCCAGTAGCCGACATGGAAACACCATATATTTT. Its translation is CASSRHGNTIYF. V and J are TRBV19 and TRBJ1-3, with D unclear. Germline assignment: CDR1 LNHDA and CDR2 SQIVND (reference sequence). The CDR3 runs 12 residues. Trimming left V 6 bases short and J 3 bases short, with 6 bases between.

The V call is TRBV29-1, the J call TRBJ1-2; no clear D gene. The CDR3 has 9 residues. The V end was cut by 3 bases, the J end by 7 bases, with 3 bases between. Germline lookup yields CDR1 SQVTM and CDR2 ANQGSEA. CDR3 sequence (DNA): TGCAGCGTTGATCTTGGCTACACCTTC. Protein: CSVDLGYTF.

V is TRBV29-1 and J is TRBJ1-2; tentatively, D is TRBD1 (6 bases). CDR3 length: 15 amino acids. Germline CDR1 is SQVTM and CDR2 is ANQGSEA. The ends were cut back, 3 bases at V and 2 bases at J, with 16 bases in the middle. CDR3 bases: TGCAGCGTTGATCTGCTGTCAGGGGCGAACTATGGCTACACCTTC. Amino acids: CSVDLLSGANYGYTF. Combining the CDR3 with reference TRBV29-1 and TRBJ1-2 gives the whole variable domain SAVISQKPSRDICQRGTSLTIQCQVDSQVTMMFWYRQQPGQSLTLIATANQGSEATYESGFVIDKFPISRPNLTFSTLTVSNMSPEDSSIYLCSVDLLSGANYGYTFGSGTRLTVV.

The chain is built from TRBV9 and TRBJ2-3; weak D call: TRBD2 (5 bases). Per the germline V gene, CDR1 is SGDLS and CDR2 is YYNGEE. CDR3 size: 18 residues. V was shortened by 6 bases and J by 0 bases, with 23 bases between the two germline ends. DNA for the CDR3: TGTGCCAGCACCCAGTCGGGGTCCCAATTAGGAAGCACAGATACGCAGTATTTT. This translates into CASTQSGSQLGSTDTQYF.